A single sample is the source of the 5 T cell receptor beta chains below, sequenced in a study of siplizumab effects on memory and regulatory T cells. TCRdb's copy holds only in-frame clones and misses some; the assay was immunoSEQ multiplex PCR. There are about 100,000 clones in the sample; approximately 94% occur only once, and 1% to 1.5% lies in the top ten. Sequencing was performed on non-Treg CD4+ T cells sorted from blood. Receptors were obtained from a human donor in good health.

CDR3 DNA: TGTGCCAGCAGCTTGGTCGCGACGGCTGATTCTAACTATGGCTACACCTTC. Amino acid sequence: CASSLVATADSNYGYTF. The genes are TRBV5-4 and TRBJ1-2; D call uncertain. This CDR3 region has 17 residues. The V end was cut by 0 bases, the J end by 0 bases, with 15 bases between. CDR1 and CDR2 from the germline V gene are SGHNT and YYREEE (reference sequence).

The chain carries TRBV2 and TRBJ2-3, with 13 positions matching TRBD2. CDR3 length: 15 residues. Per germline, CDR1 SNHLY and CDR2 FYNNEI. J was trimmed by 8 bases and V by 6 bases; bases with no gene match: 8. This CDR3 is CASSQRTSGGGTQYF. The CDR3 region has the DNA TGTGCCAGCAGCCAACGGACTAGCGGGGGAGGTACGCAGTATTTT.

J is TRBJ2-1 and V is TRBV7-3, with D tentatively TRBD1 (5 bases). The CDR3 spans 15 residues. Between the trimmed V and J ends, which lost 2 bases and 4 bases, there was a span of 12 bases. CDR1 and CDR2 from the germline V gene are SGHTA and FQGTGA. The CDR3 loop reads CASSLEQERYNEQFF. The CDR3 DNA is TGTGCCAGCAGCTTAGAACAGGAACGGTACAATGAGCAGTTCTTC. The full variable domain, in which reference TRBV7-3 and TRBJ2-1 provide the parts outside the CDR3, is GAGVSQTPSNKVTEKGKYVELRCDPISGHTALYWYRQSLGQGPEFLIYFQGTGAADDSGLPNDRFFAVRPEGSVSTLKIQRTERGDSAVYLCASSLEQERYNEQFFGPGTRLTVL.

In DNA form, the CDR3 reads TGTGCCAGTAGTGGGGCCAGTCAGGGTGTGCAGTTCTTC. It is translated as CASSGASQGVQFF. The genes are TRBV19 and TRBJ2-1; tentative D call: TRBD1 (5 bases). From germline, CDR1 is LNHDA and CDR2 SQIVND (reference sequence). V was cut by 5 bases and J by 12 bases, with 17 bases left in between. The CDR3 consists of 13 residues.

The chain combines TRBV11-2 with TRBJ2-3; TRBD2 matches 8 bases. This CDR3 has 14 residues. After removal of 11 bases from V and 6 bases from J, the junction contained 13 bases not matched to a gene. Germline CDR1 SGHAT, CDR2 FQNNGV. As DNA, the CDR3 is TGTGCCGGACGACCCCGGGGACTAGATGATACGCAGTATTTT. This codes for CAGRPRGLDDTQYF.